Detailed here is one T cell receptor beta chain. Its antigen target is currently unknown. No base quality information exists; no much larger clone differs at one position. This specimen belongs to a study of cytomegalovirus exposure and HLA in healthy donors (dated by TCRdb to the late 2010s). Background for the entire study: An earlier analysis of some 500 of the donors reported 250 to 350 Gb of sequence data and 117 million unique TCR beta sequences from about 180 million T cells. About 310 gigabases of sequencing data and approximately 80 million unique TCR sequences were included in an early release covering several hundred HLA-typed donors. Of the 398 genotyped donors, approximately 83% fell in the genetic ancestry cluster associated with self-reported Caucasian donors. The aim of the study was to test whether cataloging public T cell receptors could identify signatures of past pathogen exposure. The study profiled the T cell repertoires of approximately 700 subjects by immunosequencing and related them to cytomegalovirus serostatus. Besides the first cohort of roughly 700 subjects, a separate validation cohort made up of some 110 different subjects was used. To predict cytomegalovirus infection status, the study brought together high-throughput TCR immunosequencing, statistical association of individual TCRs with disease status, and machine learning. A later analysis re-analyzed previously published TCR beta repertoires from several hundred donors and added high-resolution HLA genotyping to study TCR occurrence patterns. Rather than drawing on any new phenotypic data, the later analysis identified candidate immune exposures from TCR beta sequences and the way those sequences occurred across donors. An earlier analysis of roughly 600 of the donors used high-throughput TCR beta sequencing to judge whether each TCR beta V gene segment behaved as functional or pseudogenic. Donor age, sex, ethnicity and CMV serostatus were compiled alongside the repertoire data. In a later genetic analysis, genome-wide SNP genotypes for about three fifths of the 666 donors were used, and that subset was treated as a discovery cohort. All discovery cohort repertoires had been generated on a single sequencing platform. Both class I and class II loci were covered by HLA typing, at four-digit resolution. The number of donors typed differed by locus, with 629-630 for A, B, C, DRB1 and DQB1, around 500 for DQA1, some 570 for DPA1, and around 430 for DPB1. Because of strong linkage in the cohort, 4 to 6 DR-DQ haplotypes were treated as single units for association and clustering. Among about 400 genotyped donors of the cohort, an average of roughly 230,000 unique TCR beta nucleotide sequences was sequenced per donor, of which 15% to 20% were non-productive.

The cohort comprised 710 or so healthy bone marrow donors. All cohort members were sampled while nominally healthy, although unrecorded immune exposures were likely present. The donor tested CMV seronegative, placing the donor among the approximately 360 seronegative members of the cohort. A peripheral blood sample was provided by each donor, and peripheral blood mononuclear cells were used for TCR beta sequencing. Genomic DNA extraction from the blood cell samples was performed with the Qiagen DNeasy Blood Extraction Kit. Reading from cysteine to phenylalanine, the CDR3 counts 16 amino acids. The only DNA kept is the CDR3, 48 bases in frame from the first base. At the junction V is shortened by 2 bases and J by 1 base, with 14 bases in between. The germline V gene provides CDR1 KGHSH and CDR2 LQKENI. Library preparation employed the immunoSEQ multiplex PCR assay. For the multiplex PCR, a mixture combining 60 forward primers for TCR Vbeta segments and 13 reverse primers for TCR Jbeta segments was used. Amplification of the CDR3 region of rearranged TCR beta genes was performed with a multiplex PCR assay on genomic DNA. The Illumina HiSeq System was used to sequence the amplified TCR beta libraries as 87-base-pair reads. Turning to the authors' computational methods: A later analysis tallied around 80 million unique TCR beta chains across the roughly 610 repertoires, and some 10 million of those chains were shared by two or more donors. A nearest-neighbor algorithm error-corrected the raw reads and collapsed the reads into unique sequences, merging closely related sequences to remove PCR and sequencing errors. V, D and J gene segments were assigned by aligning CDR3 sequences to IMGT reference sequences. For a sequence to be retained, at least a six-nucleotide match to both a V gene segment and a J gene segment was required. A rearrangement was called productive if the CDR3 had no stop codons and remained in frame with V and J, and every other rearrangement was called non-productive. Following IMGT convention, CDR3 was defined as the stretch from the second conserved V-encoded cysteine up to the conserved J-encoded phenylalanine. Sequences without an unambiguous match to a single V gene segment were excluded from the earlier analysis of several hundred of the donors. In an earlier analysis of approximately 550 of the donors, V segments were called functional above 56.7% productive rearrangements and were called segregating when the between-donor standard deviation exceeded 5%. A statistical classification framework was developed to diagnose cytomegalovirus status using the catalog of TCR beta chain sequences. In a later analysis, V and J genes were assigned by comparing TCR nucleotide sequences against IMGT/GENE-DB human TR gene sequences. Using the TCRdist pipeline, a later analysis assigned CDR3 sequences along with most-parsimonious VDJ recombination scenarios. In a later analysis, each TCR beta chain was defined by its CDR3 amino acid sequence together with its V-gene family, and reads without a unique V-gene family were excluded. As a way to deal with suspected cross-contamination and a sequencing artifact, a later analysis dropped approximately 570 nucleotide sequences that were highly shared and had low generation probability. In a later analysis, a clonal expansion index was calculated for each public chain from normalized within-repertoire ranks of inferred template counts. In a later analysis, generation probabilities were computed using a VDJ recombination model fitted to out-of-frame rearrangements, and the results were checked against IGoR. A later analysis scored TCR-TCR, TCR-HLA and TCR-CMV co-occurrence with hypergeometric tests, applying a repertoire-size bias correction to TCR pairs. A later analysis estimated false discovery rates by permuting HLA or CMV assignments 20 times. In a later analysis, co-occurring TCRs were grouped using DBSCAN, and TCRdist sequence similarity was added for clustering within HLA-allele-positive subsets. Repertoires with fewer than 30,000 or more than 120,000 public chains were left out of co-occurrence clustering, as were five repertoires with anomalous nucleotide sharing. TCRdb limited this immuneACCESS table to in-frame rearrangements with V and J called. A share of clones is missing; checked studies link under half to unresolved V genes, and the rest is unexplained. V and J calls and clone size are copied from that table; D and trimming were computed from the DNA. The sample records about 90,000 clones, about four fifths of which are singletons. The ten largest clonotypes hold roughly 2.2% of the sample.

Broader findings and caveats from the paper: Immune exposure information for the cohort was limited to CMV serostatus. In a later analysis, the rate of TCR association differed among HLA loci, with DRB1 alleles having the most associated TCRs and HLA-C alleles having the fewest. In this cohort, only TCR beta chains were sequenced, and detectable features were limited by the absence of alpha or paired-chain data. Because HLA typing was missing for some donors at each locus, association tests included only the typed subset. In vitro tests confirmed that three of the cytomegalovirus-associated TCR beta chains recognize cytomegalovirus antigens. Most TCR sequences were seen in very few donors, while some public TCRs were found in many individuals. The classifier was reported to diagnose cytomegalovirus status with high specificity and sensitivity in both the original and validation cohorts. A later genetic analysis associated a missense DCLRE1C variant with V-gene and J-gene trimming of TCR beta chains, and an independent cohort replicated the association. In a later analysis, 15,000 to 20,000 TCR beta sequences were associated with specific HLA alleles at a false discovery rate of 0.05. Compared with equally common non-associated chains, HLA-associated TCR beta chains in a later analysis were more clonally expanded and had lower generation probabilities. The authors suggested that the approach could potentially be generalized to other disease states and immunological phenotypes. An earlier analysis of 587 of the donors showed that most TCR beta V segments appeared in productive rearrangements either about 87% or about 30% of the time, which broadly matched IMGT annotations. Roughly uniform sequencing depth across donors was assumed in presence/absence analyses, although this assumption may not hold. The study gave a list of about 150 TCR beta chains associated with cytomegalovirus. Strong co-occurrence of HLA alleles, especially DR and DQ, made assigning TCR associations to individual alleles difficult. A cluster of highly shared sequence variants was judged likely to represent a technical artifact of the sequencing pipeline. Because counts were too low, 15 to 20 rarely observed V segments, including chromosome 9 orphons, were excluded from the earlier analysis of some 590 of the donors. A later analysis found that most CMV-associated TCR beta chains appeared HLA-restricted, with HLA associations seemingly driven largely by CMV exposure. In a later genetic analysis, fewer N-insertions in productive TCRs were reported among donors in an Asian-associated ancestry cluster than the approximately 630-donor mean. Correlated functional status among segregating V segments might reflect linkage disequilibrium, but an unknown experimental factor could not be ruled out. Because the 87-base-pair reads could not distinguish some IMGT-functional V segments, including TRBV6-2 and TRBV6-3, those segments were excluded. Several of the top co-occurrence clusters appeared to be linked to parvovirus B19, influenza, CMV and Epstein-Barr virus, according to a later analysis. A further reported finding was that TCR beta sequences accurately predicted the HLA-A and HLA-B alleles for most subjects in the first cohort.

The chain joins TRBV18 to TRBJ1-1, with TRBD1 as a weak D call on 5 bases. This TCR came from a man in his late teens or twenties in good health and CMV-seronegative. The sample taken for sequencing was PBMCs. At the DNA level, the sequence is TGTGCCAGCTCACCAATCGATCAGGGCGGGAACACTGAAGCTTTCTTT. This encodes CASSPIDQGGNTEAFF.